Listed below are T cell receptor beta chains from one sample, sequenced in a study of a mutant IDH1 vaccine in newly diagnosed glioma. No antigens are known for them. Sequencing used immunoSEQ multiplex PCR; TCRdb keeps in-frame clones, though not all of them. The data hold 45,000 to 65,000 clones, with almost 65% observed a single time. Sequenced material: peripheral blood mononuclear cells (PBMCs), taken from a glioma patient whose treatment included an IDH1 peptide vaccine. The origin of the receptors is a man aged 35 to 55 with glioma. Some clones in this sample may be carry-over from other donors' samples. Both conserved end residues are part of each CDR3. Each record gives: D gene, clone size, J gene, V gene, CDR3 protein, CDR3 DNA. The D gene is left open where the match is weak. Only some rows state a clone size, as once, few, many or a class for expanded clones.

d_gene: -
abundance: -
j_gene: TRBJ2-7
v_gene: TRBV19
CDR3aa: CASSIGIRGDSQQYF
CDR3nt: TGTGCCAGTAGTATTGGTATCAGGGGCGATTCCCAGCAGTACTTC

d_gene: -
abundance: once
j_gene: TRBJ1-2
v_gene: TRBV7-3
CDR3aa: CASSNQGFYGYTF
CDR3nt: TGTGCCAGCAGCAACCAGGGGTTCTATGGCTACACCTTC

d_gene: -
abundance: few
j_gene: TRBJ1-4
v_gene: TRBV15
CDR3aa: CATKTDRRGEKLFF
CDR3nt: TGTGCCACCAAAACTGACAGACGGGGTGAAAAACTGTTTTTT

d_gene: TRBD1
abundance: -
j_gene: TRBJ1-2
v_gene: TRBV5-1
CDR3aa: CASSLVQGERDGYTF
CDR3nt: TGCGCCAGCAGCTTGGTTCAGGGGGAAAGGGATGGCTACACCTTC

d_gene: TRBD1
abundance: -
j_gene: TRBJ1-2
v_gene: TRBV4-1
CDR3aa: CASSQDGPTGILYGYTF
CDR3nt: TGCGCCAGCAGCCAAGACGGCCCGACAGGGATCCTCTATGGCTACACCTTC

d_gene: TRBD1
abundance: few
j_gene: TRBJ1-4
v_gene: TRBV18
CDR3aa: CASSLGQGHLEKLFF
CDR3nt: TGTGCCAGCTCACTGGGACAGGGGCATTTGGAAAAACTGTTTTTT

d_gene: -
abundance: -
j_gene: TRBJ1-3
v_gene: TRBV11-2
CDR3aa: CASSSNTHSGNTIYF
CDR3nt: TGTGCCAGCAGTTCCAACACGCACTCTGGAAACACCATATATTTT

d_gene: -
abundance: -
j_gene: TRBJ1-2
v_gene: TRBV29-1
CDR3aa: CSVVSQRTDYGYTF
CDR3nt: TGCAGCGTTGTATCACAAAGGACGGATTATGGCTACACCTTC

d_gene: -
abundance: -
j_gene: TRBJ2-3
v_gene: TRBV20-1
CDR3aa: CSAGPTNTQYF
CDR3nt: TGCAGTGCTGGCCCCACGAATACGCAGTATTTT

d_gene: -
abundance: few
j_gene: TRBJ1-2
v_gene: TRBV29-1
CDR3aa: CSAGAGYF
CDR3nt: TGCAGCGCCGGGGCCGGGTACTTC

d_gene: -
abundance: few
j_gene: TRBJ1-2
v_gene: TRBV5-5
CDR3aa: CASSFRDTITNYGYTF
CDR3nt: TGTGCCAGCAGCTTCCGGGACACAATAACTAACTATGGCTACACCTTC

d_gene: TRBD1
abundance: -
j_gene: TRBJ2-2
v_gene: TRBV5-4
CDR3aa: CASSEDRGRGTGELFF
CDR3nt: TGTGCCAGCAGCGAGGACAGGGGGCGTGGTACCGGGGAGCTGTTTTTT

d_gene: -
abundance: -
j_gene: TRBJ2-5
v_gene: TRBV2
CDR3aa: CASSRRETQYF
CDR3nt: TGTGCCAGCTCCCGGAGGGAGACCCAGTACTTC

d_gene: TRBD1
abundance: -
j_gene: TRBJ1-2
v_gene: TRBV7-9
CDR3aa: CASSLRIGQGARGYTF
CDR3nt: TGTGCCAGCAGCCTCCGAATCGGACAGGGGGCGCGTGGCTACACCTTC

d_gene: -
abundance: few
j_gene: TRBJ2-2
v_gene: TRBV5-1
CDR3aa: CASSPAGTPDTGELFF
CDR3nt: TGCGCCAGCAGCCCCGCCGGGACACCGGATACCGGGGAGCTGTTTTTT

d_gene: -
abundance: -
j_gene: TRBJ1-6
v_gene: TRBV19
CDR3aa: CASSPSGAGNSPLHF
CDR3nt: TGTGCCAGTAGCCCCAGCGGGGCTGGTAATTCACCCCTCCACTTT

d_gene: TRBD1
abundance: -
j_gene: TRBJ1-1
v_gene: TRBV5-1
CDR3aa: CASSLRQGNTEAFF
CDR3nt: TGCGCCAGCAGCTTGAGACAGGGGAACACTGAAGCTTTCTTT

d_gene: -
abundance: -
j_gene: TRBJ2-5
v_gene: TRBV18
CDR3aa: CASSVVGQETQYF
CDR3nt: TGTGCCAGCTCAGTCGTAGGCCAAGAGACCCAGTACTTC

d_gene: -
abundance: -
j_gene: TRBJ1-2
v_gene: TRBV6-5
CDR3aa: CASSYSFGRNYGYTF
CDR3nt: TGTGCCAGCAGTTACTCGTTCGGCAGAAACTATGGCTACACCTTC

d_gene: -
abundance: -
j_gene: TRBJ1-5
v_gene: TRBV6-1
CDR3aa: CASIVGGNQPQHF
CDR3nt: TGTGCCAGCATAGTGGGCGGCAATCAGCCCCAGCATTTT